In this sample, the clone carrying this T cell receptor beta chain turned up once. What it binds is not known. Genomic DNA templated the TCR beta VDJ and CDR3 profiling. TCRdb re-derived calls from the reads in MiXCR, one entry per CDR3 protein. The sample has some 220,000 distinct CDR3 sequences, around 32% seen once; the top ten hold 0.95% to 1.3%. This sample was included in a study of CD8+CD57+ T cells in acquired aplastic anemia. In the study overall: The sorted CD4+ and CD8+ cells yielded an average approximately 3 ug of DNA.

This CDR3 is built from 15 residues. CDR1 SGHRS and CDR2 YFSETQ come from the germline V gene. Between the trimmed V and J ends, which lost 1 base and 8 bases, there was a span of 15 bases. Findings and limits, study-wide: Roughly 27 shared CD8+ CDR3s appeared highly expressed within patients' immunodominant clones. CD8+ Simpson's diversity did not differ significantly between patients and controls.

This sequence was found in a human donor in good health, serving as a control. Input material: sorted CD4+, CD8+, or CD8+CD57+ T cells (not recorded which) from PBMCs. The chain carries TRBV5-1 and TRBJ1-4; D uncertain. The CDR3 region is CASSLSQYTLEKLFF. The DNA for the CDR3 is TGCGCCAGCAGCTTGTCCCAATACACACTCGAAAAACTGTTTTTT. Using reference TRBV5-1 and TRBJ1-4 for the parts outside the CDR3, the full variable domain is KAGVTQTPRYLIKTRGQQVTLSCSPISGHRSVSWYQQTPGQGLQFLFEYFSETQRNKGNFPGRFSGRQFSNSRSEMNVSTLELGDSALYLCASSLSQYTLEKLFFGSGTQLSVL.